This T cell receptor (beta chain) was recovered during a study of blood T cell repertoires in COVID-19. Categorization into cohorts depended on clinical history that participants reported. Authors' analysis steps: Counts of nucleated cells, estimated from reference gene primer amplification, were obtained. Repertoires were generated with immunoSEQ multiplex PCR, while TCRdb's copy carries only in-frame clones and drops some. That table is the source of V, J and clone size, and D and trimming were worked out from the DNA. Of 200,000 to 250,000 clones listed, around 87% are singletons. V was pared by 2 bases and J by 2 bases, with 10 bases between. Germline CDR1 is GTSNPN and CDR2 is SVGIG (reference sequence). The CDR3 extends over 13 amino acids.

What was sequenced was PBMCs or T cells enriched from blood (not recorded which). The sequence derives from a man aged 30-40 years who had been exposed to COVID-19. The chain couples TRBV30 to TRBJ2-7, with no clear D. As DNA, the CDR3 is TGTGCCTGGAGTAGACTTGACCCCTACGAGCAGTACTTC. Amino acid sequence: CAWSRLDPYEQYF. The whole variable domain, remainder taken from reference TRBV30 and TRBJ2-7, is SQTIHQWPATLVQPVGSPLSLECTVEGTSNPNLYWYRQAAGRGLQLLFYSVGIGQISSEVPQNLSASRPQDRQFILSSKKLLLSDSGFYLCAWSRLDPYEQYFGPGTRLTVT.